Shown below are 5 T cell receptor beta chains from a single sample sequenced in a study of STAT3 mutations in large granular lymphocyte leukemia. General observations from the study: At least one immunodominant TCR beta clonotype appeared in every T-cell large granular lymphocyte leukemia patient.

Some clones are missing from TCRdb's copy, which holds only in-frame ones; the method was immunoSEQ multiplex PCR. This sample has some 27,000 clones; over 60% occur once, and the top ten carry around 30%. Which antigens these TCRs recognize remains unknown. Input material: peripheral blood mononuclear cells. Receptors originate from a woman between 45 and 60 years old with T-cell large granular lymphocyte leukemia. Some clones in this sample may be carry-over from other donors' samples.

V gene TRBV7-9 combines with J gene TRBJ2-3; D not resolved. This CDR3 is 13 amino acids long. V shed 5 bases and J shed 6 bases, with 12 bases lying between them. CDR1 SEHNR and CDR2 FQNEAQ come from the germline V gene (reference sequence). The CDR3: CASSKSVSDTQYF. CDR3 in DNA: TGTGCCAGCAGCAAGTCGGTTAGCGATACGCAGTATTTT.

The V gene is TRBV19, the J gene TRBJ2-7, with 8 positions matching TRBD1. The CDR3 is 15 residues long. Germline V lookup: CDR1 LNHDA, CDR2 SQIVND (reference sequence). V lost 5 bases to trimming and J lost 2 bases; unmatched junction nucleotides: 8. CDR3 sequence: CASSPGQAPTYEQYF. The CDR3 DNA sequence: TGTGCCAGTAGTCCGGGACAGGCGCCCACCTACGAGCAGTACTTC.

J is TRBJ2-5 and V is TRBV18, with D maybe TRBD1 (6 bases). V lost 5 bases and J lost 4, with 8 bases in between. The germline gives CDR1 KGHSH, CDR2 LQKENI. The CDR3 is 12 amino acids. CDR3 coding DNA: TGTGCCAGCTCAACAGGGAGAGAGACCCAGTACTTC. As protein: CASSTGRETQYF.

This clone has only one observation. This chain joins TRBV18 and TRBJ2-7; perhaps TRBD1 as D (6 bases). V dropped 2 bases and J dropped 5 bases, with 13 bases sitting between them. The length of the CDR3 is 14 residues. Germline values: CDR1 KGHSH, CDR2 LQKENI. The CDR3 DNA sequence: TGTGCCAGCTCACCAATTCCATCAGGGGACGAGCAGTACTTC. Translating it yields CASSPIPSGDEQYF.

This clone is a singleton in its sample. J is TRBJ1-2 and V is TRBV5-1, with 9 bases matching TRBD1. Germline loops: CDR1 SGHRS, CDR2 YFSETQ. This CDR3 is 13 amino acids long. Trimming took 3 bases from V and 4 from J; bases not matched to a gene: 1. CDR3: CASSSGQGYGYTF. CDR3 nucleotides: TGCGCCAGCAGCTCGGGACAGGGCTATGGCTACACCTTC.